Below, one T cell receptor (beta chain) is given with its context. The sample comes from a study of technical replicates of blood from four donors. Repertoires were generated with immunoSEQ multiplex PCR, while TCRdb's copy carries only in-frame clones and drops some. The sample lists about 100,000 clones; roughly 95% were seen once. Material: T cells isolated from PBMCs. This clonotype originated in a human donor in good health.

In DNA form, the CDR3 reads TGTGCCACCAGCGTACGTGTAGTAACAGCAAATCAGCCCCAGCATTTT. Protein: CATSVRVVTANQPQHF. The V gene is TRBV15, the J gene TRBJ1-5; D not certain. CDR1 is LNHNV and CDR2 is YYDKDF in the germline V gene (reference sequence). The CDR3 contains 16 residues. V was pared by 5 bases and J by 4 bases, with 18 bases between.